This is a list of T cell receptor beta chains from one sample in a study of cytomegalovirus exposure and HLA in healthy donors. Data came from immunoSEQ multiplex PCR; TCRdb stores just in-frame clones and leaves some out. The table records some 180,000 clones, roughly 86% of them present only once. Sequencing input: PBMCs. These receptors were obtained from a man aged 25 to 45 in good health and CMV-seropositive. Each CDR3 is given with its conserved first and last residue. The D gene is left open where the match is weak. Clone size is shown for a subset of rows, as once, few, many or a class of expanded clone.

V gene: TRBV7-2; J gene: TRBJ2-5; D gene: NA; clone size: NA; CDR3 protein: CASSLAGPTETQYF; CDR3 DNA: TGTGCCAGCAGCTTAGCCGGACCTACTGAGACCCAGTACTTC
V gene: TRBV6-1; J gene: TRBJ1-5; D gene: NA; clone size: NA; CDR3 protein: CASRGPGDQPQHF; CDR3 DNA: TGTGCCAGCAGAGGACCGGGGGATCAGCCCCAGCATTTT
V gene: TRBV30; J gene: TRBJ1-3; D gene: NA; clone size: NA; CDR3 protein: CAWSANPIQNTIYF; CDR3 DNA: TGTGCCTGGAGTGCCAATCCCATCCAAAACACCATATATTTT
V gene: TRBV9; J gene: TRBJ1-1; D gene: TRBD1; clone size: NA; CDR3 protein: CASSVSSGGNAEAFF; CDR3 DNA: TGTGCCAGCAGCGTATCGTCAGGGGGTAACGCTGAAGCTTTCTTT
V gene: TRBV11-3; J gene: TRBJ1-2; D gene: NA; clone size: NA; CDR3 protein: CASSLIPGTMGGYTF; CDR3 DNA: TGTGCCAGCAGCTTAATTCCAGGGACGATGGGTGGCTACACCTTC
V gene: TRBV11-1; J gene: TRBJ2-1; D gene: NA; clone size: once; CDR3 protein: CASSSGGSYNEQFF; CDR3 DNA: TGTGCCAGCAGTTCCGGGGGCTCCTACAATGAGCAGTTCTTC
V gene: TRBV9; J gene: TRBJ2-7; D gene: TRBD2; clone size: NA; CDR3 protein: CASSLSGSAAYEQYF; CDR3 DNA: TGTGCCAGCAGTCTGAGCGGGAGTGCGGCCTACGAGCAGTACTTC
V gene: TRBV2; J gene: TRBJ1-2; D gene: TRBD1; clone size: NA; CDR3 protein: CASRRQGDDYGYTF; CDR3 DNA: TGTGCCAGCAGGAGACAGGGGGACGACTATGGCTACACCTTC
V gene: TRBV6-5; J gene: TRBJ2-4; D gene: NA; clone size: NA; CDR3 protein: CASSYGGAKNIQYF; CDR3 DNA: TGTGCCAGCAGTTACGGGGGGGCCAAAAACATTCAGTACTTC
V gene: TRBV29-1; J gene: TRBJ1-1; D gene: NA; clone size: NA; CDR3 protein: CSVDRAVTEAFF; CDR3 DNA: TGCAGCGTTGACAGGGCAGTCACTGAAGCTTTCTTT
V gene: TRBV16; J gene: TRBJ1-2; D gene: NA; clone size: NA; CDR3 protein: CASSPRLGSGDYGYTF; CDR3 DNA: TGTGCCAGCAGCCCCCGATTGGGATCCGGGGACTATGGCTACACCTTC
V gene: TRBV7-2; J gene: TRBJ1-2; D gene: NA; clone size: once; CDR3 protein: CASSPYTTNYGYTF; CDR3 DNA: TGTGCCAGCAGCCCATACACGACTAACTATGGCTACACCTTC
V gene: TRBV30; J gene: TRBJ2-7; D gene: NA; clone size: few; CDR3 protein: CAWTNHRGHYEQYF; CDR3 DNA: TGTGCCTGGACCAATCATCGGGGGCACTACGAGCAGTACTTC
V gene: TRBV9; J gene: TRBJ1-4; D gene: NA; clone size: NA; CDR3 protein: CASSVGGANEKLFF; CDR3 DNA: TGTGCCAGCAGCGTAGGAGGGGCTAATGAAAAACTGTTTTTT
V gene: TRBV12-5; J gene: TRBJ2-1; D gene: TRBD2; clone size: NA; CDR3 protein: CASGASGMNEQFF; CDR3 DNA: TGTGCTAGTGGTGCCAGCGGGATGAATGAGCAGTTCTTC
V gene: TRBV6-5; J gene: TRBJ2-7; D gene: TRBD2; clone size: NA; CDR3 protein: CASSYALAGNEQYF; CDR3 DNA: TGTGCCAGCAGTTACGCACTAGCGGGTAACGAGCAGTACTTC
V gene: TRBV5-1; J gene: TRBJ1-2; D gene: NA; clone size: NA; CDR3 protein: CASSLGSTEYTF; CDR3 DNA: TGCGCCAGCAGCTTGGGTTCAACCGAGTACACCTTC
V gene: TRBV6-1; J gene: TRBJ2-7; D gene: TRBD2; clone size: NA; CDR3 protein: CASSELAGGLSNEQYF; CDR3 DNA: TGTGCCAGCAGTGAACTAGCGGGAGGCTTGTCGAATGAGCAGTACTTC
V gene: TRBV5-1; J gene: TRBJ2-7; D gene: NA; clone size: NA; CDR3 protein: CASSLEPGSSYEQYF; CDR3 DNA: TGCGCCAGCAGCTTGGAGCCGGGGTCCTCCTACGAGCAGTACTTC
V gene: TRBV10-3; J gene: TRBJ1-5; D gene: NA; clone size: once; CDR3 protein: CAISLESNQPQHF; CDR3 DNA: TGTGCCATCAGTCTGGAGAGTAATCAGCCCCAGCATTTT
V gene: TRBV29-1; J gene: TRBJ2-7; D gene: TRBD1; clone size: NA; CDR3 protein: CSVLAPDREHEQYF; CDR3 DNA: TGCAGCGTTCTCGCCCCGGACAGGGAGCACGAGCAGTACTTC
V gene: TRBV6-1; J gene: TRBJ2-3; D gene: NA; clone size: NA; CDR3 protein: CASISFYTDTQYF; CDR3 DNA: TGTGCCAGCATCTCGTTTTACACAGATACGCAGTATTTT
V gene: TRBV5-4; J gene: TRBJ2-7; D gene: TRBD1; clone size: NA; CDR3 protein: CASSSAWTGSYEQYF; CDR3 DNA: TGTGCCAGCAGCTCCGCCTGGACAGGGAGTTACGAGCAGTACTTC
V gene: TRBV28; J gene: TRBJ1-2; D gene: NA; clone size: NA; CDR3 protein: CASSQGADPNYGYTF; CDR3 DNA: TGTGCCAGCAGTCAGGGAGCCGACCCCAACTATGGCTACACCTTC
V gene: TRBV30; J gene: TRBJ2-2; D gene: NA; clone size: few; CDR3 protein: CAWRGHYTGELFF; CDR3 DNA: TGTGCCTGGAGAGGGCACTACACCGGGGAGCTGTTTTTT
V gene: TRBV5-1; J gene: TRBJ2-5; D gene: TRBD1; clone size: NA; CDR3 protein: CASSFRQGQETQYF; CDR3 DNA: TGCGCCAGCAGCTTTAGACAGGGACAGGAGACCCAGTACTTC
V gene: TRBV4-3; J gene: TRBJ2-3; D gene: TRBD2; clone size: NA; CDR3 protein: CASSQEGTRADPQYF; CDR3 DNA: TGCGCCAGCAGCCAAGAGGGGACTAGAGCGGATCCGCAGTATTTT
V gene: TRBV28; J gene: TRBJ2-7; D gene: TRBD1; clone size: NA; CDR3 protein: CASSLHFTGTENYEQYF; CDR3 DNA: TGTGCCAGCAGTTTACATTTTACCGGGACAGAGAATTACGAGCAGTACTTC
V gene: TRBV4-3; J gene: TRBJ1-3; D gene: NA; clone size: NA; CDR3 protein: CASSQDSGGDTIYF; CDR3 DNA: TGCGCCAGCAGCCAAGACAGTGGCGGTGACACCATATATTTT
V gene: TRBV2; J gene: TRBJ2-7; D gene: NA; clone size: NA; CDR3 protein: CASRADPLDEQYF; CDR3 DNA: TGTGCCAGCAGGGCGGACCCTTTGGACGAGCAGTACTTC
V gene: TRBV9; J gene: TRBJ1-6; D gene: NA; clone size: NA; CDR3 protein: CASSVGFNSPLHF; CDR3 DNA: TGTGCCAGCAGCGTAGGTTTTAATTCACCCCTCCACTTT
V gene: TRBV6-1; J gene: TRBJ2-3; D gene: NA; clone size: NA; CDR3 protein: CASSDAGLSTDTQYF; CDR3 DNA: TGTGCCAGCAGTGACGCGGGACTCAGCACAGATACGCAGTATTTT
V gene: TRBV2; J gene: TRBJ1-1; D gene: TRBD1; clone size: NA; CDR3 protein: CASTNRGTGTEAFF; CDR3 DNA: TGTGCCAGCACTAACAGGGGGACCGGCACTGAAGCTTTCTTT
V gene: TRBV2; J gene: TRBJ1-2; D gene: NA; clone size: NA; CDR3 protein: CASRQGKASGGYTF; CDR3 DNA: TGTGCCAGCAGGCAGGGTAAGGCCTCGGGCGGCTACACCTTC
V gene: TRBV6-5; J gene: TRBJ2-1; D gene: NA; clone size: NA; CDR3 protein: CATRGPGNEQFF; CDR3 DNA: TGTGCCACCCGAGGACCGGGAAATGAGCAGTTCTTC
V gene: TRBV27; J gene: TRBJ2-3; D gene: NA; clone size: NA; CDR3 protein: CASGSSTDTQYF; CDR3 DNA: TGTGCCAGCGGATCCAGCACAGATACGCAGTATTTT
V gene: TRBV7-9; J gene: TRBJ2-7; D gene: NA; clone size: NA; CDR3 protein: CASSLSEGPPRF; CDR3 DNA: TGTGCCAGCAGCCTTTCTGAGGGCCCCCCGCGCTTC
V gene: TRBV11-2; J gene: TRBJ1-5; D gene: NA; clone size: NA; CDR3 protein: CASSSTTGQPQHF; CDR3 DNA: TGTGCCAGCAGCTCTACGACCGGTCAGCCCCAGCATTTT
V gene: TRBV28; J gene: TRBJ2-3; D gene: TRBD2; clone size: NA; CDR3 protein: CASSLARLAGGTDTQYF; CDR3 DNA: TGTGCCAGCAGTTTAGCCCGACTAGCGGGGGGGACCGATACGCAGTATTTT
V gene: TRBV28; J gene: TRBJ2-7; D gene: NA; clone size: few; CDR3 protein: CASVRDGAYEQYF; CDR3 DNA: TGTGCCAGCGTCCGGGACGGAGCCTACGAGCAGTACTTC
V gene: TRBV27; J gene: TRBJ2-3; D gene: NA; clone size: NA; CDR3 protein: CASRPGQGPTDTQYF; CDR3 DNA: TGTGCCAGCAGACCTGGACAAGGTCCCACAGATACGCAGTATTTT
V gene: TRBV23-1; J gene: TRBJ1-3; D gene: TRBD1; clone size: NA; CDR3 protein: CASSQWDRSPGNTIYF; CDR3 DNA: TGCGCCAGCAGTCAGTGGGACAGATCTCCCGGAAACACCATATATTTT
V gene: TRBV2; J gene: TRBJ1-5; D gene: TRBD1; clone size: once; CDR3 protein: CASSEAKGAGQPQHF; CDR3 DNA: TGTGCCAGCAGTGAAGCGAAGGGGGCAGGTCAGCCCCAGCATTTT
V gene: TRBV7-8; J gene: TRBJ1-6; D gene: TRBD1; clone size: many; CDR3 protein: CASSRQGGNNSPLHF; CDR3 DNA: TGTGCCAGCAGCCGACAGGGGGGTAATAATTCACCCCTCCACTTT
V gene: TRBV19; J gene: TRBJ1-1; D gene: NA; clone size: NA; CDR3 protein: CASSQPGTPDTEAFF; CDR3 DNA: TGTGCCAGTAGCCAACCCGGGACCCCGGATACTGAAGCTTTCTTT